Shown below are 4 T cell receptor beta chains from a single sample sequenced in a study of post-analysis software for immune sequencing data. No cognate antigen is known for these TCRs. Sequencing libraries made from TCR beta cDNA carried unique molecular identifiers. TCRdb re-called the PCR reads through MiXCR, storing one row per CDR3 protein. This sample has about 260,000 distinct CDR3 sequences; less than 40% occur once, and the top ten carry approximately 4.6%. Study-level findings and limits: The five TRBV segments detected at higher frequency in patients than in controls included TRBV5-6, TRBV5-1 and TRBV20-1.

The material sequenced was blood. These receptors were obtained from a girl between 10 and 17 years old with multiple sclerosis.

A few counts support this clonotype. The V gene is TRBV7-9, the J gene TRBJ1-2; a possible D gene is TRBD1 (5 bases). With 5 bases removed from V and 4 bases from J, the gap between germline ends came to 14 bases. CDR1 and CDR2 (germline): SEHNR, FQNEAQ (reference sequence). The CDR3 has 14 residues. CDR3 loop: CASSLPGTTYGYTF. CDR3 coding DNA: TGTGCCAGCAGCCTGCCCGGGACTACCTATGGCTACACCTTC.

This clonotype was observed many times. This chain uses TRBV7-7 with TRBJ2-3; D possibly matches TRBD1 or TRBD2 (6 bases each). The V and J ends lost 2 bases and 4 bases respectively, with 7 bases between them. The germline CDR1 and CDR2 sequences are SSHAT and FNYEAQ (reference sequence). The CDR3 consists of 13 residues. This CDR3 reads CASSLRGADTQYF. The DNA of the CDR3 is TGTGCCAGCAGCTTAAGGGGGGCAGATACGCAGTATTTT.

The sample holds a few counts of this clonotype. A much larger clone lies one base from this, so it may be a read error. This sequence joins TRBV12-3 or TRBV12-4 and TRBJ2-7, with no clear D. With 6 bases removed from V and 4 bases from J, the gap between germline ends came to 10 bases. CDR3 size: 12 residues. CDR3: CASSRHRYEQYF. CDR3 in DNA: TGTGCCAGCAGCCGACATCGATACGAGCAGTACTTC.

The chain links TRBV12-3 or TRBV12-4 to TRBJ2-3; 9 nucleotides agree with TRBD1. The CDR3 is made up of 16 amino acids. The V and J ends lost 5 bases and 0 bases, in that order; junction bases with no gene match: 6. The CDR3 is CASSGGTGTSTDTQYF. The CDR3 DNA is TGTGCCAGCAGTGGCGGGACAGGGACTAGCACAGATACGCAGTATTTT.